One sample yielded the 10 T cell receptor beta chains listed below, sequenced in a study of beta chain features in type 1 diabetes. Study-wide points: Shorter TCRB CDR3s, moderately but significantly so, were found in Type 1 diabetes patients in all four CD4+ subsets.

The whole isolated RNA underwent reverse transcription, so sequencing captured expressed TCRB transcripts. This table comes from immunoSEQ multiplex PCR, and its TCRdb copy is limited to in-frame clones, with some not included. The profile shows about 280,000 clones, around 16% of them singletons. What these receptors recognize is not known. The sequenced sample consisted of naive CD4+ T cells from blood. The receptors originated from a young man with type 1 diabetes.

This chain joins TRBV4-1 and TRBJ1-1; the D is unclear. V dropped 1 base and J dropped 0 bases, with 15 bases sitting between them. CDR3 length equals 17 residues. Germline V gene lookup returns CDR1 MGHRA and CDR2 YSYEKL. For the CDR3, the DNA is TGCGCCAGCAGCCAAGGCCCCCTAGCCAGATTGAACACTGAAGCTTTCTTT. The encoded protein is CASSQGPLARLNTEAFF.

The sample holds a few counts of this clone. The chain has TRBV14 and TRBJ2-7, with D unresolved. The CDR3 is 15 residues long. V shed 0 bases and J shed 3 bases, with 12 bases lying between them. CDR1 is SGHDN, CDR2 FVKESK, per germline. The CDR3 sequence is CASSQDERRNYEQYF. The CDR3 DNA reads as TGTGCCAGCAGCCAAGACGAAAGGAGAAACTACGAGCAGTACTTC.

In this sample, this clone turned up a few times. The chain carries TRBV4-3 and TRBJ2-3; 14 bases agree with TRBD2. CDR3 length: 16 residues. Trimming cost V 2 bases and J 6 bases; bases outside gene matches: 4. Germline V CDR1 and CDR2: LGHNA, YSLEER. The CDR3 DNA is TGCGCCAGCAGCCAACGGACTAGCGGGGGGTGGGATACGCAGTATTTT. It is translated as CASSQRTSGGWDTQYF.

The chain is built from TRBV5-8 and TRBJ2-7; weak D call: TRBD1 (6 bases). CDR3 size: 13 residues. Deletions cut 7 bases from V and 3 bases from J, with 14 bases between. Germline CDR1 reads SGHTS; CDR2 reads YDEGEE. DNA of the CDR3: TGTGCCAGCCCGACAGGATATTACTACGAGCAGTACTTC. Translated, it gives CASPTGYYYEQYF.

The chain recombines TRBV5-1 with TRBJ2-1; D is possibly TRBD2 (5 bases). Germline V lookup: CDR1 SGHRS, CDR2 YFSETQ. This CDR3 contains 13 residues. V was cut by 4 bases and J by 6 bases, with 11 bases left in between. CDR3 in amino acids: CASSRTRLNEQFF. The CDR3 region has the DNA TGCGCCAGCAGCCGCACTAGACTCAATGAGCAGTTCTTC. Together with reference TRBV5-1 and TRBJ2-1, the CDR3 gives the full variable domain: KAGVTQTPRYLIKTRGQQVTLSCSPISGHRSVSWYQQTPGQGLQFLFEYFSETQRNKGNFPGRFSGRQFSNSRSEMNVSTLELGDSALYLCASSRTRLNEQFFGPGTRLTVL.

The table lists this clone with a few counts. The chain has TRBV4-2 and TRBJ2-3, with 9 positions matching TRBD2. V was clipped by 7 bases and J by 0 bases; unmatched bases: 2. Germline CDR1 is LGHNA and CDR2 is YNFKEQ. This CDR3 has 14 amino acids. The DNA for the CDR3 is TGTGCCAGCACCGGGACTAGCAGCACAGATACGCAGTATTTT. Amino acid sequence: CASTGTSSTDTQYF.

This clone came up a few times. The chain employs TRBV5-1 and TRBJ2-7, with 11 positions matching TRBD1. CDR1 and CDR2 from the germline V gene are SGHRS and YFSETQ. With 4 bases clipped from V and 7 bases from J, the junction kept 10 bases outside the gene matches. The CDR3 runs to 15 residues. CDR3 loop: CASSPPDRGLGEQYF. In nucleotides, the CDR3 is TGCGCCAGCAGCCCTCCGGACAGGGGGCTGGGGGAGCAGTACTTC.

The chain carries TRBV18 and TRBJ2-2; TRBD2 is a possible D gene (5 bases). This CDR3 has 16 residues. CDR1 is KGHSH and CDR2 is LQKENI in the germline V gene. The V end lost 6 bases, the J end lost 1 base, and 15 bases lay between the germline ends. CDR3 loop: CASSLETTGNTGELFF. As DNA, the CDR3 is TGTGCCAGCTCCCTAGAGACTACCGGGAACACCGGGGAGCTGTTTTTT. The full variable domain, with the rest looked up from reference TRBV18 and TRBJ2-2, is NAGVMQNPRHLVRRRGQEARLRCSPMKGHSHVYWYRQLPEEGLKFMVYLQKENIIDESGMPKERFSAEFPKEGPSILRIQQVVRGDSAAYFCASSLETTGNTGELFFGEGSRLTVL.

This clone was counted a few times. This rearrangement joins TRBV2 to TRBJ2-1; no firm D call. This CDR3 comprises 11 residues. V lost 2 bases to trimming and J lost 8 bases, with 4 bases between them. The V gene's germline CDR1 is SNHLY and CDR2 FYNNEI. CDR3 residues: CASSESDEQFF. CDR3 DNA: TGTGCCAGCAGTGAAAGCGATGAGCAGTTCTTC.

This clone was counted only a few times. This sequence joins TRBV7-2 and TRBJ2-7, with 8 bases fitting TRBD1. CDR1 is SGHTA, CDR2 FQGNSA, per germline. V was pared by 6 bases and J by 6 bases, with 4 bases of the junction left unmatched. The CDR3 runs to 12 residues. The DNA of the CDR3 is TGTGCCAGCAGTAATACAGGGGGCGAGCAGTACTTC. This translates into CASSNTGGEQYF.